This entry lists 13 T cell receptor beta chains sequenced from one sample in a study of cytomegalovirus exposure and HLA in healthy donors. In the PCR, 60 Vbeta and 13 Jbeta primers were used. TCRdb's copy holds only in-frame clones and misses some; the assay was immunoSEQ multiplex PCR. This table has a few hundred thousand clones, under 90% appearing once. Sequencing was done on a sample of PBMCs. The source of these receptors is a girl aged 2 to 10 in good health and CMV-seronegative.

Regarding this clone: Other DNA sequences of this sample code for an identical CDR3. The chain employs TRBV19 and TRBJ1-1; D uncertain. This CDR3 spans 13 amino acids. Trimming left V 1 base short and J 2 bases short, with 5 bases between. Germline V gene data show CDR1 as LNHDA and CDR2 as SQIVND (reference sequence). The CDR3, as DNA: TGTGCCAGTAGTATAGCAGATAACACTGAAGCTTTCTTT. Translating it yields CASSIADNTEAFF.

The V gene is TRBV28, the J gene TRBJ2-1, with 12 bases that match TRBD2. V shed 3 bases and J 10 bases; nucleotides not matched to a gene: 10. The CDR3 is made up of 16 amino acids. Germline lookup yields CDR1 MDHEN and CDR2 SYDVKM. The CDR3 DNA is TGTGCCAGCAGTTTCTCTAGCGGGAGGGCCATAGGGGAGCAGTTCTTC. Its translation is CASSFSSGRAIGEQFF.

This clone was found once. V gene TRBV19 combines with J gene TRBJ2-7; 9 nucleotides align to TRBD1. J lost 2 bases, V lost 9 bases, and 8 bases had no gene match. Germline V gives CDR1 LNHDA, CDR2 SQIVND (reference sequence). This CDR3 comprises 14 residues. The CDR3 loop is CASGDRGGPYEQYF. As DNA, the CDR3 is TGTGCCAGCGGCGACAGGGGGGGCCCCTACGAGCAGTACTTC.

The rearrangement links TRBV6-1 to TRBJ2-7; the D gene is possibly TRBD1 (5 bases). V dropped 2 bases and J dropped 3 bases, with 11 bases sitting between them. Germline V gene data show CDR1 as MNHNS and CDR2 as SASEGT. The CDR3 is 14 residues long. The CDR3 coding sequence is TGTGCCAGCAGTGAATGGGGCCAGGACTACGAGCAGTACTTC. Its protein is CASSEWGQDYEQYF.

The chain has TRBV5-4 and TRBJ2-3, with a weak D call TRBD2 (7 bases). The CDR3 totals 15 residues. Trimming took off 5 bases at V and 3 bases at J, with 16 bases between the two ends. In germline, CDR1 is SGHNT, CDR2 YYREEE (reference sequence). The CDR3 bases are TGTGCCAGCAGTACGGGGGGCGGAAGGACAGATACGCAGTATTTT. Amino acids: CASSTGGGRTDTQYF.

The chain uses TRBV28 and TRBJ2-7; TRBD1 matches 7 bases. This CDR3 is 15 amino acids long. CDR1 and CDR2 from the germline V gene are MDHEN and SYDVKM. J was trimmed by 6 bases and V by 2 bases; bases with no gene match: 10. CDR3 region: CASSLLSGTVAEQYF. CDR3 in DNA: TGTGCCAGCAGTTTACTATCCGGGACAGTCGCCGAGCAGTACTTC.

This clone appeared a single time. The gene calls are TRBV18 and TRBJ2-1, with TRBD2 matching over 8 bases. The V gene's germline CDR1 is KGHSH and CDR2 LQKENI. Unmatched junction bases numbered 16, after V lost 2 bases and J lost 7 bases. The CDR3 has 18 residues. CDR3 protein: CASSPWETGTRIGNEQFF. CDR3 bases: TGTGCCAGCTCACCATGGGAAACCGGGACTAGAATCGGTAATGAGCAGTTCTTC.

The chain uses TRBV29-1 and TRBJ2-2, with D possibly being TRBD1 (5 bases). Germline-derived CDR1 and CDR2 are SQVTM and ANQGSEA. The CDR3 is made up of 11 amino acids. V lost 7 bases to trimming and J lost 3 bases, with 6 bases between them. CDR3 bases: TGCAGCGGCAGGGACACCGGGGAGCTGTTTTTT. It encodes CSGRDTGELFF.

Details on this clone: Other DNA sequences within the sample encode an identical CDR3. The chain couples TRBV27 to TRBJ2-1; no firm D call. This CDR3 has 11 amino acids. Trimming left V 5 bases short and J 3 bases short, with 2 bases between. CDR1 and CDR2 from the germline V gene are MNHEY and SMNVEV (reference sequence). This chain's CDR3 is CASSHYNEQFF. CDR3 in DNA: TGTGCCAGCAGTCACTACAATGAGCAGTTCTTC.

The V gene is TRBV7-4, the J gene TRBJ1-2; 8 nucleotides match TRBD1. Germline-derived CDR1 and CDR2 are SGHVT and SQSDAQ. This CDR3 contains 15 residues. The V and J ends lost 5 bases and 6 bases, in that order; junction bases with no gene match: 11. This chain's CDR3 is CASSPHLDRVDGYTF. CDR3 coding DNA: TGTGCCAGCAGCCCTCACCTGGACAGGGTTGATGGCTACACCTTC.

The CDR3 bases are TGCGCCAGCAGCCGCCGACTAGACAATGAGCAGTTCTTC. Protein: CASSRRLDNEQFF. The chain combines TRBV4-1 with TRBJ2-1; D is possibly TRBD2 (6 bases). Germline V gene sequence: CDR1 MGHRA, CDR2 YSYEKL. Trimming removed 4 bases from V and 5 bases from J, with 9 bases in between. The CDR3 spans 13 residues.

This clone was recorded a few times. V gene TRBV7-8 combines with J gene TRBJ2-6; weak D call: TRBD2 (7 bases). V lost 7 bases to trimming and J lost 0 bases, with 19 bases between them. This CDR3 has 18 residues. Germline values: CDR1 SGHVS, CDR2 FQNEAQ. The CDR3 loop reads CASTPWGGFSSGANVLTF. DNA of the CDR3: TGTGCCAGCACCCCTTGGGGGGGCTTTAGCTCTGGGGCCAACGTCCTGACTTTC.

The CDR3 DNA follows: TGTGCCAGCAGCCCAGTTTTCAGTGGCTACACCTTC. This sequence encodes CASSPVFSGYTF. The chain carries TRBV28 and TRBJ1-2; no reliable D call. The length of the CDR3 is 12 residues. The V end lost 6 bases, the J end lost 7 bases, and 12 bases lay between the germline ends. Germline CDR1 MDHEN, CDR2 SYDVKM.